This TCR beta chain was retrieved from a study of kidney transplant recipient with SARS-CoV-2 infection. The length of the CDR3 is 14 residues. V lost 5 bases, J lost 6 bases, and 6 bases stayed unmatched. The germline CDR1 and CDR2 sequences are MNHEY and SMNVEV (reference sequence). Remarks on this clonotype: Just one base apart from a much larger clone, this may be a read error.

TCRdb analysed the reads with MiXCR anew, one entry per CDR3 protein. Among approximately 240,000 distinct CDR3 sequences listed, less than 35% were seen once. The clonotype originates from a male patient in his thirties who had COVID-19 and was a kidney transplant recipient. Some T cells may trace back to the graft donor. Sequencing was performed on a blood sample, taken at baseline and on day 111 from a kidney transplant recipient. The rearrangement joins TRBV27 to TRBJ1-1, with TRBD1 identical over 10 bases. The CDR3 DNA follows: TGTGCCAGCAGTGGACCGGGGACAGGGGCTGAAGCTTTCTTT. It yields the protein CASSGPGTGAEAFF.